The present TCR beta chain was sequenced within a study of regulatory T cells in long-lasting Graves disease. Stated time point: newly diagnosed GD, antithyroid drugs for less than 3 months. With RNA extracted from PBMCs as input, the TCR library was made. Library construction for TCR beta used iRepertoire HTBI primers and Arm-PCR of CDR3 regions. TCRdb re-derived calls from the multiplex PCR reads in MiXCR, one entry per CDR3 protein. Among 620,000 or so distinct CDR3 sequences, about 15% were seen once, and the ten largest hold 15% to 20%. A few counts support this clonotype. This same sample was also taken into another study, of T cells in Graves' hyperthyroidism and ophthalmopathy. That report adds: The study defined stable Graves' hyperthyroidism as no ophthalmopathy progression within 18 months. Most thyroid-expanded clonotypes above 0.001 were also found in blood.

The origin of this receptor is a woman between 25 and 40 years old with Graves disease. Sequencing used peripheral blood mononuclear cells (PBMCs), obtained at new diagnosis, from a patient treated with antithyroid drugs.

The CDR3 DNA follows: TGTGCCTGGAGTGTACTAGGACAGGGGGCCGATGGCTACACCTTC. Its translation: CAWSVLGQGADGYTF. V usage is TRBV30 and J usage is TRBJ1-2; TRBD1 matches 11 bases. This CDR3 has 15 residues. The V segment lost 0 bases and the J segment 6 bases; nucleotides outside the gene matches: 6. Germline V gene lookup returns CDR1 GTSNPN and CDR2 SVGIG (reference sequence). Using reference TRBV30 and TRBJ1-2 for the parts outside the CDR3, the full variable domain is SQTIHQWPATLVQPVGSPLSLECTVEGTSNPNLYWYRQAAGRGLQLLFYSVGIGQISSEVPQNLSASRPQDRQFILSSKKLLLSDSGFYLCAWSVLGQGADGYTFGSGTRLTVV.